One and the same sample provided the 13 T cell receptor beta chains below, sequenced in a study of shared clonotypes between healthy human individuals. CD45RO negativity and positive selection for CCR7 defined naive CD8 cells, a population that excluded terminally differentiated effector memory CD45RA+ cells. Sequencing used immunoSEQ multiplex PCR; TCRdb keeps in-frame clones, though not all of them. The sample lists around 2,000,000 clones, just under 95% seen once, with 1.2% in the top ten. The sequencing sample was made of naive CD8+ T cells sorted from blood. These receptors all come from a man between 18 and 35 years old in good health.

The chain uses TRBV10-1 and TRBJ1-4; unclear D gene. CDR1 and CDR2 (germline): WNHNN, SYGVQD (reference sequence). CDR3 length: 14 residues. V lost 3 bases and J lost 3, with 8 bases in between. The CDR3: CASSDGQPNEKLFF. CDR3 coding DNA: TGCGCCAGCAGTGATGGGCAGCCTAATGAAAAACTGTTTTTT.

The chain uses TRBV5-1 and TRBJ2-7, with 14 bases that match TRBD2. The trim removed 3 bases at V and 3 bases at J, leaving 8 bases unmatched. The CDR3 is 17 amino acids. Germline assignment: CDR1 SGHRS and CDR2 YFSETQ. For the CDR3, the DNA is TGCGCCAGCAGCTCTGGGACTAGCGGGAGTTCACTCTACGAGCAGTACTTC. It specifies CASSSGTSGSSLYEQYF. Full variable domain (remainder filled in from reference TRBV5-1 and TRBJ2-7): KAGVTQTPRYLIKTRGQQVTLSCSPISGHRSVSWYQQTPGQGLQFLFEYFSETQRNKGNFPGRFSGRQFSNSRSEMNVSTLELGDSALYLCASSSGTSGSSLYEQYFGPGTRLTVT.

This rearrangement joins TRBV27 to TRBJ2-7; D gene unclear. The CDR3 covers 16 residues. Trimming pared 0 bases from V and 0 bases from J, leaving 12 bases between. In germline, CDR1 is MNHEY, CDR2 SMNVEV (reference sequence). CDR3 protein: CASSLSVAASSYEQYF. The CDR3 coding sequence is TGTGCCAGCAGTTTATCCGTTGCGGCCTCCTCCTACGAGCAGTACTTC.

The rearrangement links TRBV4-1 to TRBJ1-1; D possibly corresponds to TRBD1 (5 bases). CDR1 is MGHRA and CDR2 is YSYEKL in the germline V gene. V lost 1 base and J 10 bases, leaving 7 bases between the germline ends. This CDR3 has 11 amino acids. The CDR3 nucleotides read TGCGCCAGCAGCCAAGGGGACGGAGCTTTCTTT. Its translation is CASSQGDGAFF.

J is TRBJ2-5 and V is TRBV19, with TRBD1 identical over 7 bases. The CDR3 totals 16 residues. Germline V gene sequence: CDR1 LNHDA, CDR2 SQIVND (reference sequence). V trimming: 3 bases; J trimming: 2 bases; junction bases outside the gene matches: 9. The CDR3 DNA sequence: TGTGCCAGTAGTATGTTCTCCCGGACAGGTCAAGAGACCCAGTACTTC. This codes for CASSMFSRTGQETQYF. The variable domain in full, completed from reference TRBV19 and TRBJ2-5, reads DGGITQSPKYLFRKEGQNVTLSCEQNLNHDAMYWYRQDPGQGLRLIYYSQIVNDFQKGDIAEGYSVSREKKESFPLTVTSAQKNPTAFYLCASSMFSRTGQETQYFGPGTRLLVL.

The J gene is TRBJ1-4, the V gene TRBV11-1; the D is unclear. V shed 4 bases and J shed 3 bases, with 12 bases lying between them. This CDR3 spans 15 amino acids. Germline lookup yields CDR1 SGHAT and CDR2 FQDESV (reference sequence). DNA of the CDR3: TGTGCCAGCAGCTCCTGGGAAGCTTCTAATGAAAAACTGTTTTTT. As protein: CASSSWEASNEKLFF.

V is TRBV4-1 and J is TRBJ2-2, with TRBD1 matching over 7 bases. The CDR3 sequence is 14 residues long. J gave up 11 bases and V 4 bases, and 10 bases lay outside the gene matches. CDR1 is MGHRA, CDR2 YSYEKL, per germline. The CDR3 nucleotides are TGCGCCAGCAGCCCCATTCCGGGACAGCAAGAGCTGTTTTTT. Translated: CASSPIPGQQELFF.

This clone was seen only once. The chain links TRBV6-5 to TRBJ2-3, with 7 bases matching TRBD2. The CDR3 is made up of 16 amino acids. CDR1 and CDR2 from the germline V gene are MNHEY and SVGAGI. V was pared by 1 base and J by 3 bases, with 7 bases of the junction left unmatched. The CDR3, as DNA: TGTGCCAGCAGTTACTTAGCGGGTGGGGAGACAGATACGCAGTATTTT. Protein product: CASSYLAGGETDTQYF.

The CDR3 sequence: CASSKRLGSPYEQFF. The CDR3 bases are TGCGCCAGCAGCAAAAGGCTCGGTAGCCCTTATGAGCAGTTCTTC. This sequence joins TRBV4-1 and TRBJ2-1; no definite D call. Germline CDR1 MGHRA, CDR2 YSYEKL. V shed 5 bases and J shed 8 bases, with 19 bases lying between them. This CDR3 has 15 residues.

The CDR3 bases are TGTGCCAGCAGCTTAATTCGTGGCTACACCTTC. Translating it yields CASSLIRGYTF. The genes are TRBV11-2 and TRBJ1-2, with D uncertain. Germline lookup yields CDR1 SGHAT and CDR2 FQNNGV. This CDR3 spans 11 amino acids. Trimming took 2 bases from V and 7 from J, leaving 5 bases between them.

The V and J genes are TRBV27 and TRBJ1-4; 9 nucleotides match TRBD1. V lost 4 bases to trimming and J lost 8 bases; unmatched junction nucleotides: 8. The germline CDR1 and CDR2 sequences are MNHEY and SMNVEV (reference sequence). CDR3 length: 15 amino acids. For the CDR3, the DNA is TGTGCCAGCAGTTCTGGACAGGGGAGATTGGAAAAACTGTTTTTT. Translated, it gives CASSSGQGRLEKLFF. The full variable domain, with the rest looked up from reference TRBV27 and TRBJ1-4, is EAQVTQNPRYLITVTGKKLTVTCSQNMNHEYMSWYRQDPGLGLRQIYYSMNVEVTDKGDVPEGYKVSRKEKRNFPLILESPSPNQTSLYFCASSSGQGRLEKLFFGSGTQLSVL.

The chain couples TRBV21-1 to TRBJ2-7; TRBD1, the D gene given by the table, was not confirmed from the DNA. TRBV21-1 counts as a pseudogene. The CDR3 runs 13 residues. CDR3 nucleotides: TGTGCCAGCAGACCGGGACAGGACTACGAGCAGTACTTC. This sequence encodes CASRPGQDYEQYF.

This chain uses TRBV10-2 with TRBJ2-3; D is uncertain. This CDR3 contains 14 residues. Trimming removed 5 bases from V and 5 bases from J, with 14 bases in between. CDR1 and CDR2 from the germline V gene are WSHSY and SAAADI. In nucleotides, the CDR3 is TGCGCCAGCAGTTATGGGATAGTGGGAGATACGCAGTATTTT. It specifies CASSYGIVGDTQYF.